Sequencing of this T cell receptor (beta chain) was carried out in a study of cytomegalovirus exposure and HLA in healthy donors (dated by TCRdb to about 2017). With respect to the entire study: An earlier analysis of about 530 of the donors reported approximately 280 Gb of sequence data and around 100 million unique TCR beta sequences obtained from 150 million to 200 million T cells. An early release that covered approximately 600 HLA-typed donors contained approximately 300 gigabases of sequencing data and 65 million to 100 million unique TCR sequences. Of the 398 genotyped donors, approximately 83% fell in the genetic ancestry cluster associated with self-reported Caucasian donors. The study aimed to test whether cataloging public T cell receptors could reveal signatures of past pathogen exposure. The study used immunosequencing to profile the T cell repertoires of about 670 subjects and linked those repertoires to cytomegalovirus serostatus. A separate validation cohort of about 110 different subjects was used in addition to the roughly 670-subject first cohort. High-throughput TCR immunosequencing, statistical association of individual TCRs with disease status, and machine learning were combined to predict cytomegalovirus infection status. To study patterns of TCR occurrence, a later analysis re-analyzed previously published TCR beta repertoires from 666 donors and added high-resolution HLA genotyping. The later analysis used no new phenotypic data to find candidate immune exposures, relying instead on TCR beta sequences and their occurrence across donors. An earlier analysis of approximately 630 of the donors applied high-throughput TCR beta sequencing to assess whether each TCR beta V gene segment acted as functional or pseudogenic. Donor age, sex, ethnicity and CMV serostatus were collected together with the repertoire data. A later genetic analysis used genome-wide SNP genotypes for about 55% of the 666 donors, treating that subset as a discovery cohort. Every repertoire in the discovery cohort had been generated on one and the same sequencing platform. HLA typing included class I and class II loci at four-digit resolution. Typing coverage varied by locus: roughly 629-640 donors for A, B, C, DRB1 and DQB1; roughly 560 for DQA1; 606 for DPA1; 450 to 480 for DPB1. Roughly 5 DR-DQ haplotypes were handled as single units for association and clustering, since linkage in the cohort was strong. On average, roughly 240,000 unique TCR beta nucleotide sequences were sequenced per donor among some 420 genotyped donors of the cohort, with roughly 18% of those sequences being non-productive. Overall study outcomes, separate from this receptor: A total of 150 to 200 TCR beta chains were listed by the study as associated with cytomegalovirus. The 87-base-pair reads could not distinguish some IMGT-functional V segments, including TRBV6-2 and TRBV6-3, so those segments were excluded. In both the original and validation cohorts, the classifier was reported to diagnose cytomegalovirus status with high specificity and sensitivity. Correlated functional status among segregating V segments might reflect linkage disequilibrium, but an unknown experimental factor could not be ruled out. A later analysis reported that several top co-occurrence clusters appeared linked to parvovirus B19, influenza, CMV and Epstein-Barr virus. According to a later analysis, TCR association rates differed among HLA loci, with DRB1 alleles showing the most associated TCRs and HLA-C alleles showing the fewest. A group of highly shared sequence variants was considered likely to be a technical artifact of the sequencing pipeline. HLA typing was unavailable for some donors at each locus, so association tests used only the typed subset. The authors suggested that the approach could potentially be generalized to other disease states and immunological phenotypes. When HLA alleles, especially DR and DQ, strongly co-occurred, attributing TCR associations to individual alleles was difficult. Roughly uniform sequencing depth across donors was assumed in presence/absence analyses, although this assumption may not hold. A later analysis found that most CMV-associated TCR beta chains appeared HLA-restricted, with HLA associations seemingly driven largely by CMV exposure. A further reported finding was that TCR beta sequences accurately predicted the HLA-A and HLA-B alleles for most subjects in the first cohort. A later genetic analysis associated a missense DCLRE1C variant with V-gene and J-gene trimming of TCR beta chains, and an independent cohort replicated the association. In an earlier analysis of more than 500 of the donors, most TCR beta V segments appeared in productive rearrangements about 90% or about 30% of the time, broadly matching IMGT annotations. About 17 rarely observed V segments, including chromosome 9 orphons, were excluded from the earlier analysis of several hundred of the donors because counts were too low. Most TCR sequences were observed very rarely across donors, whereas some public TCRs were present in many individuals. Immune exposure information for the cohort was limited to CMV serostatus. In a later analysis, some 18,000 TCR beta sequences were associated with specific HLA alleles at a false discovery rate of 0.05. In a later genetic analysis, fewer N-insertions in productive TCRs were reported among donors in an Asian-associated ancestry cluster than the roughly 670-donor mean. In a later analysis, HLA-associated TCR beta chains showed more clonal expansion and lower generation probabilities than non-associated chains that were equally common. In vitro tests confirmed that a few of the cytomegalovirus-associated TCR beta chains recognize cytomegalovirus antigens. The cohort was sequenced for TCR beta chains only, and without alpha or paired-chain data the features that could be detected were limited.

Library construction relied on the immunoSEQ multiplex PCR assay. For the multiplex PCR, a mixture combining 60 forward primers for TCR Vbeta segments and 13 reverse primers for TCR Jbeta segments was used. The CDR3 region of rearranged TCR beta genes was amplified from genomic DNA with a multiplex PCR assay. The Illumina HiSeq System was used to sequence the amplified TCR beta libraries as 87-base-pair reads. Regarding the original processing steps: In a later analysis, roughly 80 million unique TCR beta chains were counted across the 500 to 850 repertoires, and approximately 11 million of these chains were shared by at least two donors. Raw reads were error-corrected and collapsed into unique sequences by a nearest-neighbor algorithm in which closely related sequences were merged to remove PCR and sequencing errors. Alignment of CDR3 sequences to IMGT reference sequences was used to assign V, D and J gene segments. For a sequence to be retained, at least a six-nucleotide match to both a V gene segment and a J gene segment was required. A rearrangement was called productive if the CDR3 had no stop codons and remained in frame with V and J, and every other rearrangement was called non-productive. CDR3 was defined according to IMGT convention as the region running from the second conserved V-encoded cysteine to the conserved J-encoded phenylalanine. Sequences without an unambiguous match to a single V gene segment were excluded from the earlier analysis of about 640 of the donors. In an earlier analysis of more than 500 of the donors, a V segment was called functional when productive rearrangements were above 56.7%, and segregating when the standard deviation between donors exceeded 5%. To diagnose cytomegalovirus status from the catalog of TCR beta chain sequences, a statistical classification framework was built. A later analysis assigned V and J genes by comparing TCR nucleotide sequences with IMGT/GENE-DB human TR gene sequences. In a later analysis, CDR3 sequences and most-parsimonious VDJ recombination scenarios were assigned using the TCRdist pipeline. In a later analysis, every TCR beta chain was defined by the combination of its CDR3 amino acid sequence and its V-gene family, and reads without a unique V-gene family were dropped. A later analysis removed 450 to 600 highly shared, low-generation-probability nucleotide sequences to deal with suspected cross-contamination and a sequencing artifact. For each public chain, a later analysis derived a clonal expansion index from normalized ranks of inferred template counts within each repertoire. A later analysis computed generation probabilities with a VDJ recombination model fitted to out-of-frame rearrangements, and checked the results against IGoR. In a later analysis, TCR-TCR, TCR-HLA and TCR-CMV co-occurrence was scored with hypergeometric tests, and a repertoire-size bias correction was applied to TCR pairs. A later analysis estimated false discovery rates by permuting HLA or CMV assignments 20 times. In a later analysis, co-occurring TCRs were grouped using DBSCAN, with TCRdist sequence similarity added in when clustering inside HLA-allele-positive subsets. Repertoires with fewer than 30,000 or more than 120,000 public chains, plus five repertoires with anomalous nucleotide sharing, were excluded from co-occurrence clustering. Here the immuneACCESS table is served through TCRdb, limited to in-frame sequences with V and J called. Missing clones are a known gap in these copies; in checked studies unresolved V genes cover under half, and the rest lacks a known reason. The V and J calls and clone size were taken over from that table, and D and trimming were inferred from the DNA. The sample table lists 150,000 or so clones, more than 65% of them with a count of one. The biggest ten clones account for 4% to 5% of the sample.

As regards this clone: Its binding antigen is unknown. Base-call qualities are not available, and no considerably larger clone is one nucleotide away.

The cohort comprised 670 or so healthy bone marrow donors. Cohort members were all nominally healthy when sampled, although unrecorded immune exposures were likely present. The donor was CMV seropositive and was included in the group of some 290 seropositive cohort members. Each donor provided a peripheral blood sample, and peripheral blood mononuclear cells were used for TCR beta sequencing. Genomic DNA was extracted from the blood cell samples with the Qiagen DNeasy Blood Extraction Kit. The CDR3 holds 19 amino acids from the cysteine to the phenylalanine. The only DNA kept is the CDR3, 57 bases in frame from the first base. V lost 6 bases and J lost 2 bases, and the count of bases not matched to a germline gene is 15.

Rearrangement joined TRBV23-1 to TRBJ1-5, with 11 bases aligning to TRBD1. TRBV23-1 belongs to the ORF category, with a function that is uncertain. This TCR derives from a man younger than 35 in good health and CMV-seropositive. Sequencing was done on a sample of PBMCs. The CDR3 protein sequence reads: CASRCAGTGGTNGNQPQHF. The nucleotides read TGCGCCAGCAGGTGCGCCGGGACAGGGGGGACTAACGGCAATCAGCCCCAGCATTTT.